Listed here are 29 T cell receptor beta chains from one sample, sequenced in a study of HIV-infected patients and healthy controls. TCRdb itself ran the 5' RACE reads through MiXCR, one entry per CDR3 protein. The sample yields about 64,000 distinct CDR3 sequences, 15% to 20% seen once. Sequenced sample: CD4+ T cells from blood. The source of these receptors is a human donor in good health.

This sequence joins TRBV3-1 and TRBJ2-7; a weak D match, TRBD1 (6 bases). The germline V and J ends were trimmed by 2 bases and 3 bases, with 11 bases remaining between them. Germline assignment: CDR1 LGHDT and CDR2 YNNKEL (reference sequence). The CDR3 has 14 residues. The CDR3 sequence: CASSQQKGVYEQYF. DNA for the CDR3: TGTGCCAGCAGCCAACAGAAGGGGGTCTACGAGCAGTACTTC.

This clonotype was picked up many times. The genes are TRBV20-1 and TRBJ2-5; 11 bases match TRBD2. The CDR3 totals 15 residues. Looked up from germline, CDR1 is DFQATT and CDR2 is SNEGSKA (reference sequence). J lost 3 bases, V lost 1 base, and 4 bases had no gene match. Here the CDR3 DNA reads TGCAGTGCTAGAGTGCTGACTAGCGGGGAAGAGACCCAGTACTTC. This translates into CSARVLTSGEETQYF.

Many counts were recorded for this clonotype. This CDR3 is CASRTRGTEAFF. In DNA, the CDR3 is TGTGCCAGCCGGACCAGGGGAACTGAAGCTTTCTTT. The chain links TRBV6-5 to TRBJ1-1; TRBD1 is a possible D gene (6 bases). The CDR3 has 12 residues. V was clipped by 8 bases and J by 5 bases, with 12 bases between them. CDR1 is MNHEY, CDR2 SVGAGI, per germline.

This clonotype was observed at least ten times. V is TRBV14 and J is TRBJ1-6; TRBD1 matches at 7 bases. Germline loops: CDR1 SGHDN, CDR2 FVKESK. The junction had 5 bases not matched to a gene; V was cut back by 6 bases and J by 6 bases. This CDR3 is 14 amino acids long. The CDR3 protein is CASSQGQTNSPLHF. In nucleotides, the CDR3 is TGTGCCAGCAGTCAGGGACAGACTAATTCACCCCTCCACTTT.

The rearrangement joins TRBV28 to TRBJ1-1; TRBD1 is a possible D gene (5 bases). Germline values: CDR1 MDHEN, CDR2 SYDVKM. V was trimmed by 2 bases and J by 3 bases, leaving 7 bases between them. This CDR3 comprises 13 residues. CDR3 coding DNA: TGTGCCAGCAGTTTACAGGGACACACTGAAGCTTTCTTT. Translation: CASSLQGHTEAFF.

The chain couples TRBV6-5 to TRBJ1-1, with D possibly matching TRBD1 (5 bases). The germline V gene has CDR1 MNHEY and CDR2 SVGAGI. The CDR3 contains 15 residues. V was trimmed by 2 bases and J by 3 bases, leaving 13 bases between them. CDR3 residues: CASSYRGLWYTEAFF. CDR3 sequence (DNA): TGTGCCAGCAGTTACAGGGGCCTTTGGTACACTGAAGCTTTCTTT.

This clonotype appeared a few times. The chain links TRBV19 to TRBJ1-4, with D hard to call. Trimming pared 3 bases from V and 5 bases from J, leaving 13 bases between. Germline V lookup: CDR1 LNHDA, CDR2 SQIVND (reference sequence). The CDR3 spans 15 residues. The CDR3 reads CASSIRTSSNEKLFF. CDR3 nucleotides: TGTGCCAGTAGTATCCGGACGTCGTCAAATGAAAAACTGTTTTTT.

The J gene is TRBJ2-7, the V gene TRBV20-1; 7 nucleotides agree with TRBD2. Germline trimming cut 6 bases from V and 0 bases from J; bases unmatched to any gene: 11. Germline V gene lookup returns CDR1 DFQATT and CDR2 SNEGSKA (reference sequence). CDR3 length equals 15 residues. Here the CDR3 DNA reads TGCAGTGCATCCGGGGGAGGGTGGAACTCCTACGAGCAGTACTTC. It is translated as CSASGGGWNSYEQYF.

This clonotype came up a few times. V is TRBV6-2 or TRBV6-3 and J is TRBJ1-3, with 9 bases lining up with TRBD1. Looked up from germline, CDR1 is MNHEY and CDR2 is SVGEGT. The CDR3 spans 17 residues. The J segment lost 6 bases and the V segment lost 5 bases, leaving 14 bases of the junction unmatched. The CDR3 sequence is CASSRIRTGENLNTIYF. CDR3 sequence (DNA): TGTGCCAGCAGTCGGATCCGGACAGGGGAGAACTTAAACACCATATATTTT.

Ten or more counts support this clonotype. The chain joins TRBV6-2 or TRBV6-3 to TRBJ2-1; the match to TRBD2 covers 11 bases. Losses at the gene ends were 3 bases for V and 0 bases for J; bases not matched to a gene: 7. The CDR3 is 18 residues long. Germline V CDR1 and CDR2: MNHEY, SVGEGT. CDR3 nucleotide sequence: TGTGCCAGCAGTTATTCTAGCGGGGGGTCGAGCTCCTACAATGAGCAGTTCTTC. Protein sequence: CASSYSSGGSSSYNEQFF.

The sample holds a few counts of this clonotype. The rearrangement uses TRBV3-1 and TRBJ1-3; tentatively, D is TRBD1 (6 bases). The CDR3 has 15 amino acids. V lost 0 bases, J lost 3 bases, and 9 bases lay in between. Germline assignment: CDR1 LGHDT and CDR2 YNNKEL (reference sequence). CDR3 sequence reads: CASSQDPGVGNTIYF. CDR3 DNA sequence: TGTGCCAGCAGCCAAGATCCAGGGGTTGGAAACACCATATATTTT.

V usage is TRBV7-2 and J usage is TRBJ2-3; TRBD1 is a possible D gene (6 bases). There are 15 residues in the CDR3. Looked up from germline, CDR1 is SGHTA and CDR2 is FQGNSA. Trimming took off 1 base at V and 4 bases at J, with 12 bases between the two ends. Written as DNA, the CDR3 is TGTGCCAGCAGCTTAGGGGGGCTAGTTGCAGATACGCAGTATTTT. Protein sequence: CASSLGGLVADTQYF.

CDR3 sequence: CSLPTAVYGYTF. For the CDR3, the DNA is TGCAGTCTCCCGACAGCGGTCTATGGCTACACCTTC. The rearrangement uses TRBV20-1 and TRBJ1-2, with D possibly matching TRBD1 (5 bases). This CDR3 contains 12 residues. V lost 8 bases to trimming and J lost 4 bases, with 14 bases between them. The V gene's germline CDR1 is DFQATT and CDR2 SNEGSKA (reference sequence).

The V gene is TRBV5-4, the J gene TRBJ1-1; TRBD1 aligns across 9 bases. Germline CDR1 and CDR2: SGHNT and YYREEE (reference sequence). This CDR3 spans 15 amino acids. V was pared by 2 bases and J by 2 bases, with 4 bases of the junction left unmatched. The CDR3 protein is CASSLPGQGNTEAFF. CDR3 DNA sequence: TGTGCCAGCAGCTTACCGGGACAGGGAAACACTGAAGCTTTCTTT.

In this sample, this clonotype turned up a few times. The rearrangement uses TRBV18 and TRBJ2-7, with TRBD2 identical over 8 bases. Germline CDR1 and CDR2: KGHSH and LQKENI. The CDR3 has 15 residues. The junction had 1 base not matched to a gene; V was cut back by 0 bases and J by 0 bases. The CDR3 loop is CASSPPAGASYEQYF. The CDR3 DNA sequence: TGTGCCAGCTCACCACCAGCGGGAGCCTCCTACGAGCAGTACTTC.

The CDR3 DNA follows: TGCGCCAGCATTCAAGCGGACAGGGGGCTGAATTCACCCCTCCACTTT. Translation gives CASIQADRGLNSPLHF. V is TRBV10-2 and J is TRBJ1-6, with 11 bases lining up with TRBD1. CDR1 WSHSY and CDR2 SAAADI come from the germline V gene. The J segment lost 7 bases and the V segment lost 7 bases, leaving 9 bases of the junction unmatched. The CDR3 extends over 16 amino acids.

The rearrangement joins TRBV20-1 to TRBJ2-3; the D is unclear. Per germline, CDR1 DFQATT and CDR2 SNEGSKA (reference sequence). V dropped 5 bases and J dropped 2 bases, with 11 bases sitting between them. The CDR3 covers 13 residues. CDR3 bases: TGCAGTGCTGAAGGACGAGACACAGATACGCAGTATTTT. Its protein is CSAEGRDTDTQYF.

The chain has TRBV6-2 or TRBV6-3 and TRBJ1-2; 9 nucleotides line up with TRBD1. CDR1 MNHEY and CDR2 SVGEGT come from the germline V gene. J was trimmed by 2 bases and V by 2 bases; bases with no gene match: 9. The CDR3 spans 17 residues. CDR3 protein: CASSYLGGDRGNYGYTF. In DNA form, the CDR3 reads TGTGCCAGCAGTTACCTAGGAGGTGACAGGGGGAACTATGGCTACACCTTC.

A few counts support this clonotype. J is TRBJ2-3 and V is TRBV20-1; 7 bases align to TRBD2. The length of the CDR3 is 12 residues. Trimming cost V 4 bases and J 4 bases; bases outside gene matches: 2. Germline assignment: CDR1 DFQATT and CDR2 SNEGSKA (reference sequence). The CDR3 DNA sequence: TGCAGTGCTACGGGGGGATCAGATACGCAGTATTTT. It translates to CSATGGSDTQYF.

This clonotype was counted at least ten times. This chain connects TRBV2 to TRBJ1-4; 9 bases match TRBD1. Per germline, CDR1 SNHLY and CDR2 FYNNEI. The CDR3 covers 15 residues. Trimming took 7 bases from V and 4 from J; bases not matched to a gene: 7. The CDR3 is CASNRQGGNNEKLFF. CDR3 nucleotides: TGTGCCAGCAATCGACAGGGGGGTAATAATGAAAAACTGTTTTTT.

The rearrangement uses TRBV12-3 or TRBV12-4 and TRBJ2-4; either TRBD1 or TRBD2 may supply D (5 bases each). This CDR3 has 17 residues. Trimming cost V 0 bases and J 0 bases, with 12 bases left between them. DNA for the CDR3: TGTGCCAGCAGTTTAGCGGGTCCAGGGAGAGCCAAAAACATTCAGTACTTC. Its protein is CASSLAGPGRAKNIQYF.

CDR3: CASSSQGFANQPQHF. In nucleotides, the CDR3 is TGTGCCAGCAGCTCCCAGGGGTTTGCCAATCAGCCCCAGCATTTT. The V call is TRBV7-2, the J call TRBJ1-5, with a possible D match to TRBD1 (6 bases). This CDR3 region has 15 residues. The ends were cut back, 4 bases at V and 3 bases at J, with 13 bases in the middle. Germline assignment: CDR1 SGHTA and CDR2 FQGNSA.

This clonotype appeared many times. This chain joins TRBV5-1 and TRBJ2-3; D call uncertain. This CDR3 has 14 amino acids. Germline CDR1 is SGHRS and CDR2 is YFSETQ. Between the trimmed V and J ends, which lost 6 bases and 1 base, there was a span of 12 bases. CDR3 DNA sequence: TGCGCCAGCAAGGCAGGCAGCGGCACAGATACGCAGTATTTT. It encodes CASKAGSGTDTQYF.

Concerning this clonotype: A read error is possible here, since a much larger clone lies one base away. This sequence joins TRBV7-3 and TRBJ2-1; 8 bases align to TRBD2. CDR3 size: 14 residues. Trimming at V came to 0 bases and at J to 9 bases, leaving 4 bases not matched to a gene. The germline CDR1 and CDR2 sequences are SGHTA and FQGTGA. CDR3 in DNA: TGTGCCAGCAGCTTAACCGGGACTAGTCGTGAGCAGTTCTTC. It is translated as CASSLTGTSREQFF.

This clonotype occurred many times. Written as DNA, the CDR3 is TGTGCCAGCAGTTATAGGGGGGACAGGGTTTACTATGGCTACACCTTC. This gives the protein CASSYRGDRVYYGYTF. V gene TRBV6-5 combines with J gene TRBJ1-2; 9 bases align to TRBD1. This CDR3 spans 16 amino acids. Germline V gene sequence: CDR1 MNHEY, CDR2 SVGAGI. V lost 3 bases and J lost 3; bases outside the gene matches: 8.

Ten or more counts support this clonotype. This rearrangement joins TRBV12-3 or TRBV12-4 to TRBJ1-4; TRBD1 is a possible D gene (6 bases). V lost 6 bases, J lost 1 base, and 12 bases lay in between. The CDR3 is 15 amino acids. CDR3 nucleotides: TGTGCCAGCAGGCCTGGGACATTAACTAATGAAAAACTGTTTTTT. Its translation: CASRPGTLTNEKLFF.

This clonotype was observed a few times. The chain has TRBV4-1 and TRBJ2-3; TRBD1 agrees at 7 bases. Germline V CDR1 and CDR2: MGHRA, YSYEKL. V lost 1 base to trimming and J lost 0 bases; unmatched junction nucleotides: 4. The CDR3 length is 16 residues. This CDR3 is CASSQAGTASTDTQYF. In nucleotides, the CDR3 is TGCGCCAGCAGCCAAGCAGGGACAGCTAGCACAGATACGCAGTATTTT.

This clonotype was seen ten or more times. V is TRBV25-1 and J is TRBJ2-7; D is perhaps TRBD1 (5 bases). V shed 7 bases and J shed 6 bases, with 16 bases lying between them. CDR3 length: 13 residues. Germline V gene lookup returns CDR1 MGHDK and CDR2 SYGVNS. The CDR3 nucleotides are TGTGCCAGCAACCATCTTTTAGGGGCCGAGCAGTACTTC. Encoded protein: CASNHLLGAEQYF.

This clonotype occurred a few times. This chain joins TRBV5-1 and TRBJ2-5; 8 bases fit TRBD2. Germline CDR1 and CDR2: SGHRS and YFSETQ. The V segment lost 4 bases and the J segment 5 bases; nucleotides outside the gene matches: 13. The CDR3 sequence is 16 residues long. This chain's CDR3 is CASSAGTRELKETQYF. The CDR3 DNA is TGCGCCAGCAGCGCCGGGACTAGGGAGTTAAAGGAGACCCAGTACTTC.